These T cell receptor beta chains were read from a single sample in a study of cytomegalovirus exposure and HLA in healthy donors. Measured with immunoSEQ multiplex PCR; TCRdb has only the in-frame clones, and not every one. The table has more than 90,000 clones, roughly 82% seen once; the top ten hold roughly 8%. Material for sequencing was PBMCs. These receptors all stem from a human donor in good health. Each CDR3 is given with its conserved first and last residue. Fields, in order: CDR3 protein, CDR3 DNA, D gene, V gene, clone size, J gene. D genes are given only for firm matches. Size tells how often a clone was seen (once, few, many) or the class of an expanded clone, and some rows leave it out.

CASSLAAQGGNTGELFF	TGCGCCAGCAGCTTGGCGGCACAGGGGGGGAACACCGGGGAGCTGTTTTTT	TRBD1	TRBV5-1	once	TRBJ2-2
CASSEYQGYGYTF	TGTGCCAGCAGCGAATACCAGGGATATGGCTACACCTTC	NA	TRBV11-2	NA	TRBJ1-2
CASSFGGQGITNEKLFF	TGTGCCAGCAGCTTTGGAGGACAGGGAATTACTAATGAAAAACTGTTTTTT	TRBD1	TRBV7-9	NA	TRBJ1-4
CASSEPSGGLGEQFF	TGCGCCAGCAGTGAACCTAGCGGGGGTCTCGGTGAGCAGTTCTTC	TRBD2	TRBV10-1	few	TRBJ2-1
CASSRGTENAEAFF	TGTGCCAGCAGTCGGGGGACAGAGAACGCTGAAGCTTTCTTT	TRBD1	TRBV6-5	NA	TRBJ1-1
CASTRQGTDTQYF	TGTGCCAGCACTCGCCAGGGGACAGATACGCAGTATTTT	NA	TRBV6-5	NA	TRBJ2-3
CASSPDQGSNQPQHF	TGTGCCAGCAGCCCCGATCAGGGTAGCAATCAGCCCCAGCATTTT	NA	TRBV6-5	NA	TRBJ1-5
CASAARLAGSYNEQFF	TGTGCTAGTGCCGCCCGGCTAGCTGGCTCCTACAATGAGCAGTTCTTC	NA	TRBV12-5	once	TRBJ2-1
CASSPLDYQQETQYF	TGTGCCAGCAGCCCCCTCGACTACCAACAAGAGACCCAGTACTTC	NA	TRBV9	NA	TRBJ2-5
CASSSDTENTGELFF	TGTGCCAGCAGTTCGGACACCGAAAACACCGGGGAGCTGTTTTTT	NA	TRBV6-5	NA	TRBJ2-2
CASSSLAGVGGEQFF	TGTGCCAGCAGCTCACTAGCGGGAGTGGGAGGTGAGCAGTTCTTC	TRBD2	TRBV7-2	NA	TRBJ2-1
CASSDLSGGADLYF	TGTGCCAGTAGTGACTTAAGCGGGGGGGCGGATCTGTATTTT	TRBD2	TRBV19	NA	TRBJ2-3
CASSLFRTGANEQFF	TGCGCCAGCAGCCTATTCCGGACAGGGGCCAATGAGCAGTTCTTC	TRBD1	TRBV5-1	NA	TRBJ2-1
CASSNRQDQHF	TGTGCCAGTAGTAACAGGCAGGACCAGCATTTT	NA	TRBV19	few	TRBJ1-5
CASSEEDRGKLFF	TGTGCCAGCAGCGAAGAAGACAGGGGAAAACTGTTTTTT	TRBD1	TRBV11-2	NA	TRBJ1-4
CASSPFRDREGNQPQHF	TGTGCCAGTAGTCCTTTCCGGGACAGGGAGGGCAATCAGCCCCAGCATTTT	TRBD1	TRBV19	NA	TRBJ1-5
CASSLDSGVTNGYTF	TGTGCCAGCAGCTTGGATTCAGGGGTAACAAATGGCTACACCTTC	NA	TRBV5-4	NA	TRBJ1-2
CASRARTLNTGELFF	TGTGCCAGCAGGGCCCGGACACTGAACACCGGGGAGCTGTTTTTT	NA	TRBV7-9	NA	TRBJ2-2
CAISEWTGQIYGYTF	TGTGCCATCAGTGAGTGGACAGGGCAGATATATGGCTACACCTTC	TRBD1	TRBV10-3	NA	TRBJ1-2